These T cell receptor beta chains were read from a single sample in a study of blood T cell repertoires in COVID-19. Repertoires were generated with immunoSEQ multiplex PCR, while TCRdb's copy carries only in-frame clones and drops some. The sample includes hundreds of thousands of clones, 89% of them seen just once. The sample taken for sequencing was PBMCs or T cells enriched from blood (not recorded which). Receptor source: a young woman who had recovered from COVID-19. The CDR3 runs from the conserved cysteine through the conserved F or W. Fields, in order: V gene, D gene, clone size, J gene, CDR3 DNA, CDR3 protein. A D gene is named only where the DNA matches it firmly. Clone size is shown for a subset of rows, as once, few, many or a class of expanded clone.

V: TRBV7-9
D: .
size: .
J: TRBJ2-7
DNA: TGTGCCAGCAGCTTAAGCCCCCAGGTTTCCTACGAGCAGTACTTC
CDR3: CASSLSPQVSYEQYF

V: TRBV27
D: TRBD1
size: .
J: TRBJ1-2
DNA: TGTGCCAGCAGACGGACAGGGGCGGGAGGCTACACCTTC
CDR3: CASRRTGAGGYTF

V: TRBV25-1
D: .
size: .
J: TRBJ1-3
DNA: TGTGCCAGCAGTGAAATGGGGCGTAAGTGGGACACCATATATTTT
CDR3: CASSEMGRKWDTIYF

V: TRBV6-5
D: .
size: .
J: TRBJ2-7
DNA: TGTGCCAGTAGCGGTAGCTCCTACGAGCAGTACTTC
CDR3: CASSGSSYEQYF

V: TRBV15
D: .
size: .
J: TRBJ2-7
DNA: TGTGCCACCAGCAGAGACAGGGTGGACGAGCAGTACTTC
CDR3: CATSRDRVDEQYF

V: TRBV5-1
D: TRBD2
size: .
J: TRBJ2-7
DNA: TGCGCCAGCAGGGCCGGGACTAGCGGAGGCGAGCAGTACTTC
CDR3: CASRAGTSGGEQYF

V: TRBV6-5
D: .
size: .
J: TRBJ2-1
DNA: TGTGCCAGCAGTAGGACTGATTGGGTGGAGAATGAGCAGTTCTTC
CDR3: CASSRTDWVENEQFF

V: TRBV28
D: .
size: .
J: TRBJ2-7
DNA: TGTGCCAGCAGCACCCGAGGACACCTCTACGAGCAGTACTTC
CDR3: CASSTRGHLYEQYF

V: TRBV10-3
D: .
size: .
J: TRBJ1-2
DNA: TGTGCCATCAGTGATCAGCTCTTGGAGGGGACCAACTATGGCTACACCTTC
CDR3: CAISDQLLEGTNYGYTF

V: TRBV5-6
D: TRBD1
size: .
J: TRBJ2-2
DNA: TGTGCCAGCACCGAGACAGGGATGAACACCGGGGAGCTGTTTTTT
CDR3: CASTETGMNTGELFF

V: TRBV6-5
D: TRBD2
size: .
J: TRBJ2-1
DNA: TGTGCCAGCAGAAGGACTAGCGGGAGCAATGAGCAGTTCTTC
CDR3: CASRRTSGSNEQFF

V: TRBV28
D: .
size: .
J: TRBJ1-1
DNA: TGTGCCAGCACCTATTACAGGGCACCTTTCCTAATCACTGAAGCTTTCTTT
CDR3: CASTYYRAPFLITEAFF

V: TRBV27
D: .
size: .
J: TRBJ1-2
DNA: TGTGCCAGCAGTTTATTCACAGGAGCCCCTCGCTACACCTTC
CDR3: CASSLFTGAPRYTF

V: TRBV25-1
D: TRBD2
size: .
J: TRBJ2-2
DNA: TGTGCCGTAGGAGGACTAGCGTCGAACACCGGGGAGCTGTTTTTT
CDR3: CAVGGLASNTGELFF

V: TRBV10-3
D: TRBD2
size: .
J: TRBJ2-1
DNA: TGTGCCATCAGTGATCTCGTTAGCGGGAGCTCCTACAATGAGCAGTTCTTC
CDR3: CAISDLVSGSSYNEQFF

V: TRBV28
D: .
size: .
J: TRBJ1-1
DNA: TGTGCCAGCAGTTCGGGAGGACTGGGGGGGAACACTGAAGCTTTCTTT
CDR3: CASSSGGLGGNTEAFF

V: TRBV5-1
D: .
size: .
J: TRBJ2-2
DNA: TGCGCCAGCAGCTTACGGGGGAACACCGGGGAGCTGTTTTTT
CDR3: CASSLRGNTGELFF

V: TRBV2
D: .
size: .
J: TRBJ2-3
DNA: TGTGCCAGCAAGGAGACAGTGACCACAGATACGCAGTATTTT
CDR3: CASKETVTTDTQYF

V: TRBV7-6
D: TRBD2
size: .
J: TRBJ2-5
DNA: TGTGCCAGCAGCTTGTCGGGGACTAGCTGGGAGACCCAGTACTTC
CDR3: CASSLSGTSWETQYF

V: TRBV27
D: .
size: .
J: TRBJ1-1
DNA: TGTGCCAGCAGTTTTCTCCAGGGGTGGAACACTGAAGCTTTCTTT
CDR3: CASSFLQGWNTEAFF

V: TRBV5-1
D: TRBD1
size: .
J: TRBJ2-7
DNA: TGCGCCAGCAGCCCCATGCTAGGGACAGGGGGCTACGAGCAGTACTTC
CDR3: CASSPMLGTGGYEQYF

V: TRBV19
D: .
size: .
J: TRBJ1-1
DNA: TGTGCCAGTACCCCTTTGGACAGTCTGAACACTGAAGCTTTCTTT
CDR3: CASTPLDSLNTEAFF

V: TRBV5-8
D: .
size: .
J: TRBJ2-5
DNA: TGTGCCAGCAGCTTGGGTATGCGTCTAGCGAGAGGAGGTCCAGAGACCCAGTACTTC
CDR3: CASSLGMRLARGGPETQYF

V: TRBV15
D: .
size: once
J: TRBJ1-5
DNA: TGTGCCACCAGCAGAACTCACGACAAGGGCAATCAGCCCCAGCATTTT
CDR3: CATSRTHDKGNQPQHF

V: TRBV5-8
D: TRBD2
size: .
J: TRBJ2-1
DNA: TGTGCCAGCAGCATGCTAGCGGGAGAGTGGAATGAGCAGTTCTTC
CDR3: CASSMLAGEWNEQFF

V: TRBV6-5
D: .
size: .
J: TRBJ2-7
DNA: TGTGCCAGCAGTTCGGCGGGGCGCAGCTCCTACGAGCAGTACTTC
CDR3: CASSSAGRSSYEQYF

V: TRBV19
D: TRBD1
size: once
J: TRBJ1-1
DNA: TGTGCCAGTAGTCGTAGGGGGCCGAACACTGAAGCTTTCTTT
CDR3: CASSRRGPNTEAFF

V: TRBV28
D: TRBD1
size: .
J: TRBJ2-7
DNA: TGTGCCAGCAGTTTGATGGGGGACAGGGGGGACGAGCAGTACTTC
CDR3: CASSLMGDRGDEQYF

V: TRBV28
D: .
size: .
J: TRBJ1-2
DNA: TGTGCCAGCAGCTCGTCCTACCCCAACTATGGCTACACCTTC
CDR3: CASSSSYPNYGYTF

V: TRBV6-5
D: TRBD1
size: .
J: TRBJ2-1
DNA: TGTGCCAGCAGTTACACAGGGGATGAGCAGTTCTTC
CDR3: CASSYTGDEQFF

V: TRBV5-5
D: .
size: few
J: TRBJ2-1
DNA: TGTGCCAGCAGCAGGGGGGGAATGACCAGCTACAATGAGCAGTTCTTC
CDR3: CASSRGGMTSYNEQFF

V: TRBV30
D: .
size: once
J: TRBJ1-3
DNA: TGTGCCTGGACCATTGGGGGAGGGGGAGGAAACACCATATATTTT
CDR3: CAWTIGGGGGNTIYF

V: TRBV5-4
D: TRBD1
size: .
J: TRBJ2-5
DNA: TGTGCCAGCAGCTTGGGGTCAGGGGGCCGGGAGACCCAGTACTTC
CDR3: CASSLGSGGRETQYF

V: TRBV10-3
D: .
size: .
J: TRBJ2-7
DNA: TGTGCCATCAGGGGGGACACCTCCTACGAGCAGTACTTC
CDR3: CAIRGDTSYEQYF

V: TRBV14
D: .
size: .
J: TRBJ1-1
DNA: TGTGCCAGCAGCCAAATGGGCCCCAGTACTGAAGCTTTCTTT
CDR3: CASSQMGPSTEAFF

V: TRBV30
D: TRBD1
size: .
J: TRBJ1-1
DNA: TGTGCCTGGAGTGGGACAGGGGGTACTGAAGCTTTCTTT
CDR3: CAWSGTGGTEAFF

V: TRBV6-5
D: .
size: .
J: TRBJ1-2
DNA: TGTGCCAGCAGTTACGCCAGGGAGGGGATCTATGGCTACACCTTC
CDR3: CASSYAREGIYGYTF

V: TRBV5-1
D: .
size: .
J: TRBJ2-6
DNA: TGCGCCAGCAGCGTCTACAGCTCTGGGGCCAACGTCCTGACTTTC
CDR3: CASSVYSSGANVLTF

V: TRBV7-9
D: .
size: .
J: TRBJ1-4
DNA: TGTGCCAGCAGCTTAGGAGGGGGGGCCAATGAAAAACTGTTTTTT
CDR3: CASSLGGGANEKLFF

V: TRBV6-5
D: .
size: .
J: TRBJ2-7
DNA: TGTGCCAGCACCCTAAACTACGAGCAGTACTTC
CDR3: CASTLNYEQYF

V: TRBV27
D: TRBD1
size: .
J: TRBJ1-1
DNA: TGTGCCAGCAGTGCCTACAGGGGGCTCGGCACTGAAGCTTTCTTT
CDR3: CASSAYRGLGTEAFF

V: TRBV10-2
D: TRBD2
size: .
J: TRBJ2-1
DNA: TGCGCCAGCAGTGAAGGGTTCGTTAGCGGGAGGGAGCAGTTCTTC
CDR3: CASSEGFVSGREQFF

V: TRBV12-3/TRBV12-4
D: .
size: .
J: TRBJ1-2
DNA: TGTGCCAGCAGTTTCGTCGGGGATGGCTACACCTTC
CDR3: CASSFVGDGYTF

V: TRBV18
D: .
size: .
J: TRBJ1-1
DNA: TGTGCCAGCTCACCCCAAATAAGGGGCCCGAACACTGAAGCTTTCTTT
CDR3: CASSPQIRGPNTEAFF

V: TRBV13
D: .
size: .
J: TRBJ2-2
DNA: TGTGCCAGCAGCTCAGCCACCAACAGGGCTAACACCGGGGAGCTGTTTTTT
CDR3: CASSSATNRANTGELFF

V: TRBV11-1
D: .
size: .
J: TRBJ1-1
DNA: TGTGCCAGCAGCTTCTCCGGACTGGGGGGGAGAGCTTTCTTT
CDR3: CASSFSGLGGRAFF

V: TRBV9
D: .
size: .
J: TRBJ1-5
DNA: TGTGCCAGCAGCGCCTTAGGGACAATGGGGCAAGGTCCCCAGCATTTT
CDR3: CASSALGTMGQGPQHF

V: TRBV4-1
D: .
size: .
J: TRBJ1-4
DNA: TGCGCCAGCAGCCGCGTGGACCAGGGTTGGACTAATGAAAAACTGTTTTTT
CDR3: CASSRVDQGWTNEKLFF